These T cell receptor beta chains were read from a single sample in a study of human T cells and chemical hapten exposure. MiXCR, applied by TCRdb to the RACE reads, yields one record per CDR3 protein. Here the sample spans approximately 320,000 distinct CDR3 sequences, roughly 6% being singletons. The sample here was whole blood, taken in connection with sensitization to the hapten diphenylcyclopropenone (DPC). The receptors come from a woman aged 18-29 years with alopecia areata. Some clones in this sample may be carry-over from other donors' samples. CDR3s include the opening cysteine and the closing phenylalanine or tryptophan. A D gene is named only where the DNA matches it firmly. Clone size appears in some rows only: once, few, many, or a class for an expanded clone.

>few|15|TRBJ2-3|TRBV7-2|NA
TGTGCCAGCTCATTCCGGAGGGGCGGCACAGATACGCAGTATTTT
CASSFRRGGTDTQYF
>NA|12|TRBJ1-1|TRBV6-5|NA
TGTGCCAGCATGAGGGGTGACACTGAAGCTTTCTTT
CASMRGDTEAFF
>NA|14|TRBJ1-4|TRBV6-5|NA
TGTGCCAGCAGTCCTAGGGGATCTAATGAAAAACTGTTTTTT
CASSPRGSNEKLFF
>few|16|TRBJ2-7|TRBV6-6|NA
TGTGCCAGCAGTTACGGGGCGGCGGACTTAGGCGGCGAGCAGTACTTC
CASSYGAADLGGEQYF
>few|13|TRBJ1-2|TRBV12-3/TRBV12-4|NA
TGTGCCTCTAGGGGCCAGTCCACCTATGGCTACACCTTC
CASRGQSTYGYTF
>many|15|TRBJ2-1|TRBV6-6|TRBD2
TGTGCCAGCAGCCCTAGCGGGGGGGCCTACAATGAGCAGTTCTTC
CASSPSGGAYNEQFF
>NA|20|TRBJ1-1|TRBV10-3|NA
TGTGCCATCAGTGAACCTGGGGGTGAGCATTGGATACCAAAAAACACTGAAGCTTTCTTT
CAISEPGGEHWIPKNTEAFF
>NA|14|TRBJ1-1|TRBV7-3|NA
TGTGCCAGCAGCTGGTCCTCTCAGGGGCCTGAAGCTTTCTTT
CASSWSSQGPEAFF
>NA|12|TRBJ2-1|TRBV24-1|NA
TGTGCCACCAGTGATCTGAACGATGAGCAGTTCTTC
CATSDLNDEQFF
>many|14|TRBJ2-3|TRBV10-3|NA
TGTGCCATCAGTGGCCCCCGGGGCACAGATACGCAGTATTTT
CAISGPRGTDTQYF
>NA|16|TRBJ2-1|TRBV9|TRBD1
TGTGCCAGCAGCTATACAGGGGGCGCATCCTACAATGAGCAGTTCTTC
CASSYTGGASYNEQFF
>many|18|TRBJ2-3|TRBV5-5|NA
TGTGCCAGCAGCCCCCGCACGGTCCACCAACAAGGCACAGATACGCAGTATTTT
CASSPRTVHQQGTDTQYF
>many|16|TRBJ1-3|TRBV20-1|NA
TGCAGTGCTAGAGATTCGGTAGGCGGATCTGGAAACACCATATATTTT
CSARDSVGGSGNTIYF
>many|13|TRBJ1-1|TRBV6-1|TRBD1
TGTGCCAGCAGTGCGGACAGGGGCACTGAAGCTTTCTTT
CASSADRGTEAFF
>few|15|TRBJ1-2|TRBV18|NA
TGTGCCAGCTCACCGACAATGACAGCGCCCTATGGCTACACCTTC
CASSPTMTAPYGYTF
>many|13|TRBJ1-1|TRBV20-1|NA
TGCAGTGCTAGAGAGGGGATGAACACTGAAGCTTTCTTT
CSAREGMNTEAFF
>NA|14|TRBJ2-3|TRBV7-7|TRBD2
TGTGCTAGCAGCCGGGGGGGGTACACAGATACGCAGTATTTT
CASSRGGYTDTQYF
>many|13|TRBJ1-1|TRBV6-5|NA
TGTGCCAGCAATTGGGGCGTGGACACTGAAGCTTTCTTT
CASNWGVDTEAFF
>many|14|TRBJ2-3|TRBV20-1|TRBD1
TGCAGTGCGTGGACAGGGGAAATTACAGATACGCAGTATTTT
CSAWTGEITDTQYF
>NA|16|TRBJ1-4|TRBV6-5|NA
TGTGCCAGCAGTTATCTGGGTGGTGGGCAGGCCGAAAAACTGTTTTTT
CASSYLGGGQAEKLFF
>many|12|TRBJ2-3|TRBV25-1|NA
TGTGCCAGCAGTGACATTGCAGATACGCAGTATTTT
CASSDIADTQYF
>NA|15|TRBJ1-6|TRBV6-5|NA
TGTGCCAGCAGTAGGGGTCCCCGCTATAATTCACCCCTCCACTTT
CASSRGPRYNSPLHF
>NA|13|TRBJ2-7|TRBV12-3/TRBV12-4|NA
TGTGCCAGCAGTTTCCAGGACTCCTACGAGCAGTACTTC
CASSFQDSYEQYF
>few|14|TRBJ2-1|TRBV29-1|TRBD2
TGCAGCGTTGTAGTAGCGGGGGGAGGCGATGAGCAGTTCTTC
CSVVVAGGGDEQFF
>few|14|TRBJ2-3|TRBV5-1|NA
TGCGCCAGCAGCTCCAGGGTTTTCGTAGATACGCAGTATTTT
CASSSRVFVDTQYF
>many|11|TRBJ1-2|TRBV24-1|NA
TGTGCCACCAGTTATCAGTCTGGCTACACCTTC
CATSYQSGYTF
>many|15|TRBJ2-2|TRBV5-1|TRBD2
TGCGCCAGCAGCGCCGGGACTAGTGTCACCGGGGAGCTGTTTTTT
CASSAGTSVTGELFF
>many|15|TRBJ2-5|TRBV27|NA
TGTGCCAGCAGACCCGATCGGGGTAGGCAAGAGACCCAGTACTTC
CASRPDRGRQETQYF
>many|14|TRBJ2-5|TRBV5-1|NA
TGCGCCAGCAGCTTGAGGGCAGTCGAAGAGACCCAGTACTTC
CASSLRAVEETQYF
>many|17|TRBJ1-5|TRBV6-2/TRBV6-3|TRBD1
TGTGCCAGCAGCCCGGACAGGGCCCCGGGCGGCAATCAGCCCCAGCATTTT
CASSPDRAPGGNQPQHF
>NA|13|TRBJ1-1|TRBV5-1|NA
TGCGCCAGCAGCTTGGCCGTGGGCACTGAAGCTTTCTTT
CASSLAVGTEAFF
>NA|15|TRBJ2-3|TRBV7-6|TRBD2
TGTGCCAGCAGAGAAGCGGGGGGGTTAGGAGATACGCAGTATTTT
CASREAGGLGDTQYF
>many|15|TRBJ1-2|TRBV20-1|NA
TGCAGTGCTACTTCAGGGGCCGCTGTCACATATGGCTACACCTTC
CSATSGAAVTYGYTF
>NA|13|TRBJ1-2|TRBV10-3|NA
TGTGCTACAAAAGGGGGTAGCGACTATGGCTACACCTTC
CATKGGSDYGYTF
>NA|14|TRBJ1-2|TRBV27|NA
TGTGCCAGCAGTTTCCGGGGGGGTAACTATGGCTACACCTTC
CASSFRGGNYGYTF
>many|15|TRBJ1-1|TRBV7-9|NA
TGTGCCAGCAGCCAGGGGCGGGCTATGAGGACTGAAGCTTTCTTT
CASSQGRAMRTEAFF
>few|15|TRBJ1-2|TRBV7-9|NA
TGTGCCAGCAGCCGGCCGGGACTGAGCTACTATGGCTACACCTTC
CASSRPGLSYYGYTF
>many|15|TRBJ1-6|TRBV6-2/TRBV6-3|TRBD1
TGTGCCAGCAGCCTTACCGGGACAGCACCTTCACCCCTCCACTTT
CASSLTGTAPSPLHF
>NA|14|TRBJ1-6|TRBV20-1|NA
TGCAGTGCTAGGGGACATTTCGATAATTCACCCCTCCACTTT
CSARGHFDNSPLHF
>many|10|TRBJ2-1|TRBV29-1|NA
TGCAGCACCCTAGGGGATGAGCAGTTCTTC
CSTLGDEQFF
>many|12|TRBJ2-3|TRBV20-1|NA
TGCAGTGCCCGGACAGACACAGATACGCAGTATTTT
CSARTDTDTQYF
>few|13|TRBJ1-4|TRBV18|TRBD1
TGTGCCAGCTCACCACAGGGGGCGGTCTTCCCGTTTTTT
CASSPQGAVFPFF
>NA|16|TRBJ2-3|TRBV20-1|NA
TGCAGTGCTAGGGATCAGGGTAGGTCTAGCACAGATACGCAGTATTTT
CSARDQGRSSTDTQYF
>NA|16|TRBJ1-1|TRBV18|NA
TGTGCCAGCTCACCAAGGGAATTGAACATGAACACTGAAGCTTTCTTT
CASSPRELNMNTEAFF
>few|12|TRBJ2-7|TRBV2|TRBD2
TGTGCCAGCAGAGTACTAGCGGGGGAGCAGTACTTC
CASRVLAGEQYF
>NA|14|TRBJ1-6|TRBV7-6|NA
TGTGCCAGCAGCTTTCGGGGAAATAATTCACCCCTCCACTTT
CASSFRGNNSPLHF
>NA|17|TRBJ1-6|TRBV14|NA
TGTGCCAGCAGCCAAGAACCGGGGAGTTTTAATAATTCACCCCTCCACTTT
CASSQEPGSFNNSPLHF
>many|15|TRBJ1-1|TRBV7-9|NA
TGTGCCAGCAGCCCGAGAGGGATCATGAACACTGAAGCTTTCTTT
CASSPRGIMNTEAFF
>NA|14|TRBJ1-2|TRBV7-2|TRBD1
TGTGCCAGCAGCTTAGTGGCAGGGGGCGATGGCTACACCTTC
CASSLVAGGDGYTF
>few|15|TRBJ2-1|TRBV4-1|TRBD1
TGCGCCAGCAGCGCAGCCGGGACAGCCTACAATGAGCAGTTCTTC
CASSAAGTAYNEQFF
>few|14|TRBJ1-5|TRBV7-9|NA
TGTGCCAGCAGCACGCTAGGGGCCGGTCAGCCCCAGCATTTT
CASSTLGAGQPQHF
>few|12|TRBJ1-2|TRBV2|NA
TGTGCCAGCCTTACCATGGGGGGCGGCTACACCTTC
CASLTMGGGYTF
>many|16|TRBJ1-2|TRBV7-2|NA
TGTGCCAGCAGCTTAGGGGGGTCAGGGACCCACTATGGCTACACCTTC
CASSLGGSGTHYGYTF
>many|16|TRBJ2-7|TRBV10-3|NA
TGTGCCATCAGTGAGGATCAGGGGTTAAGCTCCTACGAGCAGTACTTC
CAISEDQGLSSYEQYF
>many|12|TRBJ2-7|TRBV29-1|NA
TGCAGCGGAATGTCAGGGGCCTACGAGCAGTACTTC
CSGMSGAYEQYF
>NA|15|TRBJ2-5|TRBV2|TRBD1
TGTGCCAGCAGTGACGGGGACAGGGGAGGAGAGACCCAGTACTTC
CASSDGDRGGETQYF
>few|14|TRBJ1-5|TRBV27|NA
TGTGCCAGCAGTCCAGGGATGGGGAATCAGCCCCAGCATTTT
CASSPGMGNQPQHF
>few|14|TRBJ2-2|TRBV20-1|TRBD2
TGCAGTGCCATCGGGACTAGCGAGACCGGGGAGCTGTTTTTT
CSAIGTSETGELFF
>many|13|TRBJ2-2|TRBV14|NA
TGTGCCAGCAGCCTAACTTTAGGTGTGGAGCTGTTTTTT
CASSLTLGVELFF